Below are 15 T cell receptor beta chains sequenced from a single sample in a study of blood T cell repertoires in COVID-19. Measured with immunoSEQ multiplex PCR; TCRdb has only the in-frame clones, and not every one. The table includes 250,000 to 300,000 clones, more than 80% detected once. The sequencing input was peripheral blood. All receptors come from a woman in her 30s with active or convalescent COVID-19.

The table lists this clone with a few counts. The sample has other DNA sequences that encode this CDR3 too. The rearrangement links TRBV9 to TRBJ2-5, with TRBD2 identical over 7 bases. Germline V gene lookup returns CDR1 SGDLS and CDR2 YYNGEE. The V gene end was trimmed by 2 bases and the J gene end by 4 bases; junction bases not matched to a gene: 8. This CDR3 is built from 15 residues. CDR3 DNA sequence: TGTGCCAGCAGCGTGGATAGCGGGCGGGGAGAGACCCAGTACTTC. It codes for CASSVDSGRGETQYF.

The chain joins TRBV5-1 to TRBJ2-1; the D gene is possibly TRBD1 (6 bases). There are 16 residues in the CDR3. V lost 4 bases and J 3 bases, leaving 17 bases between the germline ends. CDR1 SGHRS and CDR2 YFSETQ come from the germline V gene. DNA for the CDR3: TGCGCCAGCAGCCTGCGCTGGACACAGGGCTACAATGAGCAGTTCTTC. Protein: CASSLRWTQGYNEQFF.

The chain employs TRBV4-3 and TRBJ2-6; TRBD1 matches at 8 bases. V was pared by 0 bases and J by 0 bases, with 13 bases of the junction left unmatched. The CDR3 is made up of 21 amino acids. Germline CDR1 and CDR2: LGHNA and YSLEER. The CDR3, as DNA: TGCGCCAGCAGCCAAGATCGAAACGTGGGACAGGTCAGCTCTGGGGCCAACGTCCTGACTTTC. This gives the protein CASSQDRNVGQVSSGANVLTF.

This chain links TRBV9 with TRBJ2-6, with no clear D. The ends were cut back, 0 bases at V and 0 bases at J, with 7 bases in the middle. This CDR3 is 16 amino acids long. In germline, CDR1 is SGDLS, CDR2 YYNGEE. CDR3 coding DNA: TGTGCCAGCAGCGTAGGTCAGATCTCTGGGGCCAACGTCCTGACTTTC. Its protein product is CASSVGQISGANVLTF.

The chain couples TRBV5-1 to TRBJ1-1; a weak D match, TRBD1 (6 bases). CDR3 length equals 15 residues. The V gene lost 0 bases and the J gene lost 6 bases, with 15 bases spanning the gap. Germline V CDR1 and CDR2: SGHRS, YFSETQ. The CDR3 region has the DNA TGCGCCAGCAGCTTGGCCCCAGGGGCGAAATCTGAAGCTTTCTTT. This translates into CASSLAPGAKSEAFF.

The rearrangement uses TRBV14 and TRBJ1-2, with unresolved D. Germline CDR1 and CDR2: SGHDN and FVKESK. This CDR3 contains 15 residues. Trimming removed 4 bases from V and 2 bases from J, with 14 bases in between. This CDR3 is CASSPNSRRNYGYTF. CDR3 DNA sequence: TGTGCCAGCAGCCCTAACTCCCGAAGAAACTATGGCTACACCTTC.

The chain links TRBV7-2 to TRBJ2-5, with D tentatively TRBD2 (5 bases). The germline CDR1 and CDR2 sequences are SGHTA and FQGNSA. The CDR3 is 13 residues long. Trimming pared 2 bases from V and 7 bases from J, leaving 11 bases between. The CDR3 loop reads CASSLSGEGTQYF. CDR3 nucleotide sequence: TGTGCCAGCAGCTTAAGTGGCGAGGGGACCCAGTACTTC.

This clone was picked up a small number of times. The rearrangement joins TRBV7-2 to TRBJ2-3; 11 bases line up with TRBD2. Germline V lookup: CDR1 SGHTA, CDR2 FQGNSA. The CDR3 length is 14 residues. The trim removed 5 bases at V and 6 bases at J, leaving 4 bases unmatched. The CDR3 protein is CASSLVAGGDTQYF. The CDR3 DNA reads TGTGCCAGCAGCCTAGTAGCGGGGGGGGATACGCAGTATTTT. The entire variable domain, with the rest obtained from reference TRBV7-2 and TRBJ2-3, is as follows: GAGVSQSPSNKVTEKGKDVELRCDPISGHTALYWYRQSLGQGLEFLIYFQGNSAPDKSGLPSDRFSAERTGGSVSTLTIQRTQQEDSAVYLCASSLVAGGDTQYFGPGTRLTVL.

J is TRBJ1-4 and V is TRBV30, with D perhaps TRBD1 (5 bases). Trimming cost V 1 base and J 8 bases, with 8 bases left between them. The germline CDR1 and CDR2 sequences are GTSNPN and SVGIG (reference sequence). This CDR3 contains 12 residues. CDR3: CAWSGQGEKLFF. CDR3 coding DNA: TGTGCCTGGAGTGGGCAGGGCGAAAAACTGTTTTTT.

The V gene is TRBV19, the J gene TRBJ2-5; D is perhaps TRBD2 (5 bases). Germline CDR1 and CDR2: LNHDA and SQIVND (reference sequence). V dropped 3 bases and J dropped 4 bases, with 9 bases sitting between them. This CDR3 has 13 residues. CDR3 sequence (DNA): TGTGCCAGTAGTATCCTTGGAGGAGAGACCCAGTACTTC. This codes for CASSILGGETQYF.

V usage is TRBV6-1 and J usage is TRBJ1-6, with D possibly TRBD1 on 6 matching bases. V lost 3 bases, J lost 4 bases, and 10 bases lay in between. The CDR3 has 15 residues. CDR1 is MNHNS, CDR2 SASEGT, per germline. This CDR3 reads CASSDGQTYNSPLHF. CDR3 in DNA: TGTGCCAGCAGTGATGGACAGACATATAATTCACCCCTCCACTTT.

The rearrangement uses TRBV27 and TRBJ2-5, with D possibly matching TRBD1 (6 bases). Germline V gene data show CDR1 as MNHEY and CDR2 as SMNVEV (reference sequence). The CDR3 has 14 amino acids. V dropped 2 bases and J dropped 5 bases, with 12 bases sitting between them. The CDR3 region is CASSLRWTAETQYF. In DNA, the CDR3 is TGTGCCAGCAGTTTAAGGTGGACAGCGGAGACCCAGTACTTC.

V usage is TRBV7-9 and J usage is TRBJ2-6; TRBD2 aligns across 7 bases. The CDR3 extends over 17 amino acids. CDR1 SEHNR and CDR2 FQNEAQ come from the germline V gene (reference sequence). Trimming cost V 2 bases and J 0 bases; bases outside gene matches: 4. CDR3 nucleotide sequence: TGTGCCAGCAGCTTAAGCGGGGCCTTCTCTGGGGCCAACGTCCTGACTTTC. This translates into CASSLSGAFSGANVLTF.

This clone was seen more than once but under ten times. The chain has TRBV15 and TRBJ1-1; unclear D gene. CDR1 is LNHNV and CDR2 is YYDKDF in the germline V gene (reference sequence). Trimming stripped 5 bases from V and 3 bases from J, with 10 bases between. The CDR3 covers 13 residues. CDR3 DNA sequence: TGTGCCACCAGCGCCGATACGGACACTGAAGCTTTCTTT. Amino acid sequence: CATSADTDTEAFF.

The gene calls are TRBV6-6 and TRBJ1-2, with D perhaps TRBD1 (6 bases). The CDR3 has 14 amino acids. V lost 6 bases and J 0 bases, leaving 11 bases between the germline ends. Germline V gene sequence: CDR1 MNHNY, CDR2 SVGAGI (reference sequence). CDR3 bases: TGTGCCAGCAGAGCAACAGGGACTAACTATGGCTACACCTTC. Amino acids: CASRATGTNYGYTF.